This TCR beta chain originates from a study of cytomegalovirus exposure and HLA in healthy donors. Study in general: An early release of data contained tens of millions of unique TCRs, which came from HLA-typed donors.

Regarding this clone: The antigen remains unidentified.

Study findings and constraints: A few V segments could not be told apart, such as TRBV6-2 and TRBV6-3, and were left out.

Deletions cut 0 bases from V and 3 bases from J, with 11 bases between. In germline, CDR1 is MGHRA, CDR2 YSYEKL. The CDR3 sequence is 15 residues long. PCR primers comprised 60 Vbeta and 13 Jbeta primers. Using immunoSEQ multiplex PCR, the repertoire was profiled, and TCRdb retains in-frame clones only, with some absent. The data show roughly 200,000 clones, about 83% seen once. What was sequenced was PBMCs. The V gene is TRBV4-1, the J gene TRBJ1-2, with D tentatively TRBD1 (5 bases). The clonotype originates from a man aged 35 to 55 in good health and CMV-seropositive. The CDR3 spells CASSQETAVYYGYTF. DNA of the CDR3: TGCGCCAGCAGCCAAGAGACAGCTGTTTACTATGGCTACACCTTC.